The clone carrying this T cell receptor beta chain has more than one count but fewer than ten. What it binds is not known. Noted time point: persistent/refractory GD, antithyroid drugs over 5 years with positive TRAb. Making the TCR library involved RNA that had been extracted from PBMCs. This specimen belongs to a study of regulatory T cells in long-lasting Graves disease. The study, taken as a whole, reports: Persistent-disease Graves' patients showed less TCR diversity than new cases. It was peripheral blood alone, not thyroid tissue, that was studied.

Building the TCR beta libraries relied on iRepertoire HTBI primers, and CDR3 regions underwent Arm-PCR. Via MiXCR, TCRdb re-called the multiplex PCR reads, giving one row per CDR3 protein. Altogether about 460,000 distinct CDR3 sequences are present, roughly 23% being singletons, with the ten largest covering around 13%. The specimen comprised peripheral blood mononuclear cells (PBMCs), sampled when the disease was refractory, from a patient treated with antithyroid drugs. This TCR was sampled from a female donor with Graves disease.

The CDR3 here is CASSQHGGPYEQYF. The CDR3 bases are TGTGCCAGCAGCCAGCACGGGGGCCCCTACGAGCAGTACTTC. The chain recombines TRBV7-2 with TRBJ2-7; D possibly matches TRBD1 or TRBD2 (6 bases each). With 5 bases removed from V and 2 bases from J, the gap between germline ends came to 13 bases. Germline-derived CDR1 and CDR2 are SGHTA and FQGNSA. CDR3 length: 14 amino acids.